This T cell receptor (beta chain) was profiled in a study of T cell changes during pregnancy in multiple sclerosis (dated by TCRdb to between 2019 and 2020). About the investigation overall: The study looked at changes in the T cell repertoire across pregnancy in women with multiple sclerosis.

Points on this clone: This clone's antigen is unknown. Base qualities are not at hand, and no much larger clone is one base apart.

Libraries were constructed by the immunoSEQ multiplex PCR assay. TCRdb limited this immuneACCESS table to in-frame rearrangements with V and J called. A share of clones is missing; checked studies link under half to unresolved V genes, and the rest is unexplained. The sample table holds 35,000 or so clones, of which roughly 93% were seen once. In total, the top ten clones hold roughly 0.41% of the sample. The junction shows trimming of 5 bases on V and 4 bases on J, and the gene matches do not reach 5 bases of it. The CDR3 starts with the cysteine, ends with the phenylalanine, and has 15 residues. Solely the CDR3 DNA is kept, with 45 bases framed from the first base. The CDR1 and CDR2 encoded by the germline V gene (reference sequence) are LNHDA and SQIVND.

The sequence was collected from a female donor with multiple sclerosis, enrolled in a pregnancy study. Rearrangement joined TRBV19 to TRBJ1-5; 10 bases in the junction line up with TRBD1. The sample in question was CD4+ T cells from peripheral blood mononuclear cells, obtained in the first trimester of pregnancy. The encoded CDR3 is CASSATGQGNQPQHF. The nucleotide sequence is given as TGTGCCAGTAGTGCCACGGGACAGGGGAATCAGCCCCAGCATTTT.